This T cell receptor beta chain was recorded in a study of shared clonotypes between healthy human individuals. General study points: In this cohort, only blood was sampled, and tissue repertoires likely differ. Generation probabilities were higher for clonotypes shared across all four sorted-subset donors than for unshared ones.

As for this clone: What it binds is not known.

CD8 cells classed as naive were CD45RO-negative and positively selected for CCR7, excluding terminally differentiated effector memory CD45RA+ cells. Everyone who donated was a Caucasian adult who lived in Nashville, Tennessee. Trimming took off 5 bases at V and 2 bases at J, with 16 bases between the two ends. The CDR3 has 16 amino acids. Germline CDR1 MNHEY, CDR2 SMNVEV (reference sequence). The data were produced by immunoSEQ multiplex PCR, yet TCRdb's version contains in-frame clones alone and is incomplete. The table includes around 2,000,000 clones, over 85% detected once. The receptor's source is a man aged 18 to 30 in good health. This chain uses TRBV27 with TRBJ2-1; D possibly corresponds to TRBD1 (6 bases). The material sequenced was naive CD8+ T cells sorted from blood. CDR3 sequence: CASSPPGTLPYNEQFF. The CDR3 nucleotides are TGTGCCAGCAGTCCACCCGGGACATTGCCCTACAATGAGCAGTTCTTC.